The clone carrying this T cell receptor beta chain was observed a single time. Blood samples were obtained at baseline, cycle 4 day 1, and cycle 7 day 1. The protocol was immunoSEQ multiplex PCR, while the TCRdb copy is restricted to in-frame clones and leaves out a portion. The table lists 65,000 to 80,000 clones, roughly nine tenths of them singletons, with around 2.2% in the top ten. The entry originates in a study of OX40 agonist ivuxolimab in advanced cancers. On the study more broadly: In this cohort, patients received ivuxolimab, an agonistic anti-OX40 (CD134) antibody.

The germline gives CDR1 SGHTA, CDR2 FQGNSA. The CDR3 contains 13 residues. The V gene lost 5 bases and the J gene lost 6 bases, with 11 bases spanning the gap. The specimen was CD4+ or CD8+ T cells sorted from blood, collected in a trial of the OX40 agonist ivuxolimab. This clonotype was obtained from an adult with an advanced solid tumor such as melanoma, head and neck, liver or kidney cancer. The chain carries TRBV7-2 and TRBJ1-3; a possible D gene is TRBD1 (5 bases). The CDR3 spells CASSSPGLNTIYF. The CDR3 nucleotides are TGTGCCAGCAGCAGCCCAGGGTTAAACACCATATATTTT.